This entry lists 25 T cell receptor beta chains sequenced from one sample in a study of blood T cell repertoires in COVID-19. Repertoires were generated with immunoSEQ multiplex PCR, while TCRdb's copy carries only in-frame clones and drops some. Here the sample spans over 150,000 clones, roughly four fifths being singletons. Material for sequencing was peripheral blood. These receptors originate from an older man with active or convalescent COVID-19.

This clone has a handful of counts. The V and J genes are TRBV19 and TRBJ2-3, with D perhaps matching TRBD2 (6 bases). V lost 4 bases and J 0 bases, leaving 17 bases between the germline ends. This CDR3 contains 17 residues. Germline V lookup: CDR1 LNHDA, CDR2 SQIVND (reference sequence). In nucleotides, the CDR3 is TGTGCCAGTAGTACTTCCAACACGGGACTCAGCACAGATACGCAGTATTTT. Translation gives CASSTSNTGLSTDTQYF.

V usage is TRBV5-1 and J usage is TRBJ2-2; D is undetermined. The CDR3 runs 14 residues. CDR1 and CDR2 from the germline V gene are SGHRS and YFSETQ. Deletions cut 0 bases from V and 2 bases from J, with 5 bases between. The CDR3 DNA reads as TGCGCCAGCAGCTTGGGAGATAACACCGGGGAGCTGTTTTTT. As protein: CASSLGDNTGELFF. The variable domain in full, with the rest retrieved from reference TRBV5-1 and TRBJ2-2, is KAGVTQTPRYLIKTRGQQVTLSCSPISGHRSVSWYQQTPGQGLQFLFEYFSETQRNKGNFPGRFSGRQFSNSRSEMNVSTLELGDSALYLCASSLGDNTGELFFGEGSRLTVL.

The chain joins TRBV5-5 to TRBJ2-1, with TRBD1 matching over 8 bases. After removal of 4 bases from V and 7 bases from J, the junction contained 4 bases not matched to a gene. The CDR3 totals 13 residues. CDR1 and CDR2 from the germline V gene are SGHKS and YYEKEE (reference sequence). The CDR3: CASSRRQGNEQFF. CDR3 DNA: TGTGCCAGCAGCCGAAGACAGGGGAATGAGCAGTTCTTC.

J is TRBJ2-5 and V is TRBV19, with a possible D match to TRBD1 (6 bases). This CDR3 has 15 amino acids. CDR1 and CDR2 (germline): LNHDA, SQIVND (reference sequence). Trimming took 3 bases from V and 4 from J, leaving 15 bases between them. CDR3 residues: CASSMSSRGPETQYF. CDR3 sequence (DNA): TGTGCCAGTAGTATGTCCAGCAGGGGACCAGAGACCCAGTACTTC. The whole variable domain, remainder taken from reference TRBV19 and TRBJ2-5, is DGGITQSPKYLFRKEGQNVTLSCEQNLNHDAMYWYRQDPGQGLRLIYYSQIVNDFQKGDIAEGYSVSREKKESFPLTVTSAQKNPTAFYLCASSMSSRGPETQYFGPGTRLLVL.

This clone was recorded only once. V is TRBV5-1 and J is TRBJ2-1, with D tentatively TRBD2 (6 bases). CDR3 size: 13 residues. Germline V gene sequence: CDR1 SGHRS, CDR2 YFSETQ. V gave up 5 bases and J gave up 9 bases, with 15 bases separating them. CDR3 sequence: CASRRDLASEQFF. The DNA of the CDR3 is TGCGCCAGCAGACGGGACTTAGCGTCTGAGCAGTTCTTC.

This clone was detected once. The chain joins TRBV7-2 to TRBJ2-2, with 11 positions matching TRBD1. The CDR3 has 16 amino acids. Losses at the gene ends were 5 bases for V and 5 bases for J; bases not matched to a gene: 7. Germline V lookup: CDR1 SGHTA, CDR2 FQGNSA. In DNA, the CDR3 is TGTGCCAGCAGCCATAGGACAGGGGGCGCGACCGGGGAGCTGTTTTTT. Translated: CASSHRTGGATGELFF.

V is TRBV7-8 and J is TRBJ2-2, with 10 bases that match TRBD1. CDR3 size: 15 residues. Looked up from germline, CDR1 is SGHVS and CDR2 is FQNEAQ. The J segment lost 7 bases and the V segment lost 3 bases, leaving 5 bases of the junction unmatched. CDR3 sequence: CASSFRDRGGGELFF. The CDR3 nucleotides are TGTGCCAGCAGCTTTCGGGACAGGGGTGGCGGGGAGCTGTTTTTT.

This chain uses TRBV7-2 with TRBJ2-7, with a tentative D call TRBD2 (6 bases). V was clipped by 3 bases and J by 0 bases, with 9 bases between them. This CDR3 contains 14 residues. Germline CDR1 SGHTA, CDR2 FQGNSA. The CDR3 loop reads CASSFRGSSYEQYF. The CDR3 DNA is TGTGCCAGCAGCTTCCGGGGGAGCTCCTACGAGCAGTACTTC.

DNA for the CDR3: TGTGCCAGCTCACGGTTACTAGGGGGCGCGGAGACCCAGTACTTC. Translation: CASSRLLGGAETQYF. The chain uses TRBV18 and TRBJ2-5; the match to TRBD1 covers 7 bases. The CDR3 has 15 residues. Losses at the gene ends were 4 bases for V and 5 bases for J; bases not matched to a gene: 10. CDR1 and CDR2 (germline): KGHSH, LQKENI.

This clone was observed a handful of times. The chain links TRBV20-1 to TRBJ2-1; 11 nucleotides align to TRBD2. CDR3 length: 14 residues. The V and J ends lost 3 bases and 5 bases, in that order; junction bases with no gene match: 3. CDR1 is DFQATT, CDR2 SNEGSKA, per germline (reference sequence). DNA of the CDR3: TGCAGTGCTAGTAGCGGGAGGGCCAACAATGAGCAGTTCTTC. Amino acids: CSASSGRANNEQFF.

This chain links TRBV5-5 with TRBJ2-3, with a possible D match to TRBD1 (5 bases). The CDR3 extends over 15 amino acids. The germline CDR1 and CDR2 sequences are SGHKS and YYEKEE (reference sequence). V was trimmed by 4 bases and J by 6 bases, leaving 18 bases between them. The CDR3 sequence is CASSPQGSYVDTQYF. DNA of the CDR3: TGTGCCAGCAGCCCCCAGGGTTCGTACGTCGATACGCAGTATTTT.

V gene TRBV3-1 (or the pseudogene TRBV3-2) combines with J gene TRBJ2-7, with TRBD1 identical over 8 bases. The germline gives CDR1 LGHDT, CDR2 YNNKEL (reference sequence). The V and J ends lost 3 bases and 6 bases, in that order; junction bases with no gene match: 10. This CDR3 spans 15 amino acids. The CDR3 DNA follows: TGTGCCAGCAGCCAGTCCGGGACAGGCAGGGGCGAGCAGTACTTC. Its translation: CASSQSGTGRGEQYF.

Written as DNA, the CDR3 is TGTGCCAGTGTGCCAGGGGGCGGAGACGAGCAGTACTTC. Amino acids: CASVPGGGDEQYF. This chain connects TRBV28 to TRBJ2-7, with 8 bases aligning to TRBD1. In germline, CDR1 is MDHEN, CDR2 SYDVKM. V was clipped by 9 bases and J by 5 bases; unmatched bases: 9. The CDR3 contains 13 residues.

The table lists this clone with a few counts. One end of the junction fails to match germline, which may point to a read error. This chain joins TRBV12-3 or TRBV12-4 and TRBJ2-7; 9 bases are a match to TRBD1. The CDR3 is 13 residues long. The CDR3 protein is CASTQGASSEQYF. The CDR3 coding sequence is TGTGCCAGCACACAGGGGGCTTCCTCCGAGCAGTACTTC.

V usage is TRBV18 and J usage is TRBJ2-5, with TRBD1 as a possible D gene (6 bases). Trimming took 4 bases from V and 3 from J, leaving 12 bases between them. CDR1 is KGHSH and CDR2 is LQKENI in the germline V gene. The CDR3 runs 14 residues. The CDR3 region is CASSLLDRKETQYF. DNA for the CDR3: TGTGCCAGCTCACTTCTGGACAGAAAAGAGACCCAGTACTTC.

This clone was seen just once. V gene TRBV28 combines with J gene TRBJ2-3, with D possibly TRBD1 on 5 matching bases. CDR1 MDHEN and CDR2 SYDVKM come from the germline V gene. V was trimmed by 7 bases and J by 5 bases, leaving 19 bases between them. The CDR3 sequence is 15 residues long. In nucleotides, the CDR3 is TGTGCCAGCACCACTCAAGGGGCTCCGGGAGATACGCAGTATTTT. Protein: CASTTQGAPGDTQYF.

The chain links TRBV7-9 to TRBJ1-5, with D possibly being TRBD1 (5 bases). Germline V lookup: CDR1 SEHNR, CDR2 FQNEAQ (reference sequence). V lost 1 base to trimming and J lost 6 bases, with 13 bases between them. The CDR3 has 15 amino acids. CDR3 region: CASSLEVFGGQPQHF. As DNA, the CDR3 is TGTGCCAGCAGCTTAGAAGTCTTCGGGGGTCAGCCCCAGCATTTT. The full variable domain, with the rest looked up from reference TRBV7-9 and TRBJ1-5, is DTGVSQNPRHKITKRGQNVTFRCDPISEHNRLYWYRQTLGQGPEFLTYFQNEAQLEKSRLLSDRFSAERPKGSFSTLEIQRTEQGDSAMYLCASSLEVFGGQPQHFGDGTRLSIL.

A word on this clone: A junction boundary mismatches the germline segment, possibly from a read error. V usage is TRBV7-7 and J usage is TRBJ2-1; tentative D call: TRBD1 (5 bases). Germline assignment: CDR1 SSHAT and CDR2 FNYEAQ (reference sequence). CDR3 length: 13 amino acids. CDR3 sequence: CASSQDTYNEQFF. The DNA of the CDR3 is TGTGCTAGCAGCCAGGACACCTACAATGAGCAGTTCTTC.

The gene calls are TRBV7-2 and TRBJ1-4, with D maybe TRBD1 (5 bases). Germline V gene lookup returns CDR1 SGHTA and CDR2 FQGNSA. Trimming shortened V by 0 bases and J by 6 bases, and 14 bases separated the two germline ends. The CDR3 sequence is 16 residues long. CDR3 loop: CASSLAGAGRDEKLFF. Here the CDR3 DNA reads TGTGCCAGCAGCTTAGCTGGGGCAGGGAGGGATGAAAAACTGTTTTTT. Full variable domain (rest looked up from reference TRBV7-2 and TRBJ1-4): GAGVSQSPSNKVTEKGKDVELRCDPISGHTALYWYRQSLGQGLEFLIYFQGNSAPDKSGLPSDRFSAERTGGSVSTLTIQRTQQEDSAVYLCASSLAGAGRDEKLFFGSGTQLSVL.

This chain links TRBV29-1 with TRBJ1-2; weak D call: TRBD1 (6 bases). The CDR3 extends over 14 amino acids. The germline V gene encodes CDR1 SQVTM and CDR2 ANQGSEA. V shed 4 bases and J shed 6 bases, with 18 bases lying between them. This CDR3 reads CSVAQGSPRDGYTF. The CDR3 DNA follows: TGCAGCGTTGCGCAGGGGTCACCGAGGGATGGCTACACCTTC.

The rearrangement uses TRBV6-2 or TRBV6-3 and TRBJ1-1, with TRBD1 matching over 7 bases. With V trimmed by 0 bases and J by 0 bases, 16 bases remained unmatched. Germline V gene data show CDR1 as MNHEY and CDR2 as SVGEGT. The CDR3 has 20 residues. The CDR3 sequence is CASSYSKGAERGLMNTEAFF. CDR3 in DNA: TGTGCCAGCAGTTACTCGAAGGGAGCCGAGAGGGGGCTCATGAACACTGAAGCTTTCTTT.

The chain links TRBV18 to TRBJ1-2; tentatively, D is TRBD1 (6 bases). Germline assignment: CDR1 KGHSH and CDR2 LQKENI. The CDR3 runs to 15 residues. Trimming cost V 2 bases and J 8 bases, with 18 bases left between them. The chain's CDR3 is CASSPRQVVGTGYTF. Written as DNA, the CDR3 is TGTGCCAGCTCACCAAGACAGGTTGTAGGGACGGGCTACACCTTC.

The gene calls are TRBV9 and TRBJ2-7; weak D call: TRBD1 (5 bases). CDR3 length: 15 residues. Germline CDR1 reads SGDLS; CDR2 reads YYNGEE. Between the trimmed V and J ends, which lost 0 bases and 5 bases, there was a span of 15 bases. DNA of the CDR3: TGTGCCAGCAGCGTAGGACAGCTTCCAGCTAACGAGCAGTACTTC. Translating it yields CASSVGQLPANEQYF.

The chain uses TRBV5-1 and TRBJ1-2; maybe TRBD1 (5 bases). Trimming removed 1 base at V and 4 bases at J, with 11 bases between. The CDR3 is 14 amino acids. CDR1 SGHRS and CDR2 YFSETQ come from the germline V gene. CDR3 DNA sequence: TGCGCCAGCAGCTTGACGCAGGGTGGCTATGGCTACACCTTC. Protein sequence: CASSLTQGGYGYTF.

This clone came up once. This chain uses TRBV5-1 with TRBJ2-7; 7 positions match TRBD2. Unmatched junction bases numbered 2, after V lost 0 bases and J lost 8 bases. The CDR3 extends over 12 amino acids. From germline, CDR1 is SGHRS and CDR2 YFSETQ. CDR3 residues: CASSLGAGQQYF. CDR3 DNA: TGCGCCAGCAGCTTGGGAGCGGGGCAGCAGTACTTC.